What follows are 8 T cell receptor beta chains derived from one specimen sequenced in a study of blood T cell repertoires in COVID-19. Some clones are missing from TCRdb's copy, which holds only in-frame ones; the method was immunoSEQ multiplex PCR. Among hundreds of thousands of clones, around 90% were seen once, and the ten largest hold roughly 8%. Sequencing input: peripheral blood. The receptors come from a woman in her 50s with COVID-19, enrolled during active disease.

CDR3 coding DNA: TGTGCCAGCACCCATAATCAGCCCCAGCATTTT. Its translation is CASTHNQPQHF. The chain links TRBV5-8 to TRBJ1-5; no reliable D call. Trimming shortened V by 6 bases and J by 4 bases, and 5 bases separated the two germline ends. The CDR3 loop spans 11 amino acids. Germline CDR1 and CDR2: SGHTS and YDEGEE. The variable domain in full, completed from reference TRBV5-8 and TRBJ1-5, reads EAGVTQSPTHLIKTRGQQATLRCSPISGHTSVYWYQQALGLGLQFLLWYDEGEERNRGNFPPRFSGRQFPNYSSELNVNALELEDSALYLCASTHNQPQHFGDGTRLSIL.

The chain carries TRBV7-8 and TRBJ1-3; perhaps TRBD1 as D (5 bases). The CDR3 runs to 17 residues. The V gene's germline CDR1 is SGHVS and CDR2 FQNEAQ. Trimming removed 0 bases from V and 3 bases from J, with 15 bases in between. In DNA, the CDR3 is TGTGCCAGCAGCTTAGCGCACACAGGCTACCGTGGAAACACCATATATTTT. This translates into CASSLAHTGYRGNTIYF.

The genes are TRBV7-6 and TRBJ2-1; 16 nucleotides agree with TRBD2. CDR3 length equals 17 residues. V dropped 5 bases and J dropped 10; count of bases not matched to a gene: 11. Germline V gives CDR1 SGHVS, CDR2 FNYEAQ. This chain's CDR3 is CASSRSGTSGGAQEQFF. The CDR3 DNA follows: TGTGCCAGCAGCCGGTCCGGGACTAGCGGGGGGGCACAAGAGCAGTTCTTC.

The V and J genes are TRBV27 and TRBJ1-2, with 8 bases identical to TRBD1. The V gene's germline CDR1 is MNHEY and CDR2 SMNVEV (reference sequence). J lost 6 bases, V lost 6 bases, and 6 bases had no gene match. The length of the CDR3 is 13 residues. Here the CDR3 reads CASSADRANGYTF. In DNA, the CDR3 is TGTGCCAGCAGCGCGGACAGGGCGAATGGCTACACCTTC.

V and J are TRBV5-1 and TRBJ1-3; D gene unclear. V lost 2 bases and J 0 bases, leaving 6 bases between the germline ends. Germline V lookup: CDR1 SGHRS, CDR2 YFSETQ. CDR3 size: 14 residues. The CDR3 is CASSFLSSGNTIYF. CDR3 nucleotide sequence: TGCGCCAGCAGCTTCTTGAGCTCTGGAAACACCATATATTTT. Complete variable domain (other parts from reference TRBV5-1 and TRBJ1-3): KAGVTQTPRYLIKTRGQQVTLSCSPISGHRSVSWYQQTPGQGLQFLFEYFSETQRNKGNFPGRFSGRQFSNSRSEMNVSTLELGDSALYLCASSFLSSGNTIYFGEGSWLTVV.

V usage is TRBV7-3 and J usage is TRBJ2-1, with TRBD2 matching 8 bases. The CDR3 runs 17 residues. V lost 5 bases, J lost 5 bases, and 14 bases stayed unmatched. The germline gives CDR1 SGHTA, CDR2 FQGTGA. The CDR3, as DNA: TGTGCCAGCAGCGGAGATGGCGGGGGGCCGGGTCACAATGAGCAGTTCTTC. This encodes CASSGDGGGPGHNEQFF.

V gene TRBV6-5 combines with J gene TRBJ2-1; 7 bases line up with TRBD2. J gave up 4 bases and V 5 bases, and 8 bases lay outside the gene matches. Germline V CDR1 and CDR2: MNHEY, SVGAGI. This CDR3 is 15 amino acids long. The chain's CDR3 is CASSPSGPDYNEQFF. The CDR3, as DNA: TGTGCCAGCAGTCCTAGCGGACCCGATTACAATGAGCAGTTCTTC.

For the CDR3, the DNA is TGTGCCAGCGCCCCAGGGTCGGACACTGAAGCTTTCTTT. It yields the protein CASAPGSDTEAFF. This chain links TRBV12-3 or TRBV12-4 with TRBJ1-1, with D perhaps matching TRBD1 (5 bases). The CDR3 is 13 residues long. The V and J ends lost 8 bases and 3 bases respectively, with 13 bases between them.